A selection of T cell receptor beta chains follows, all from one sample in a study of Ad26.COV2.S vaccination and SARS-CoV-2 variants. Generated by immunoSEQ multiplex PCR, the TCRdb table keeps only in-frame clones and is missing some. Of hundreds of thousands of clones listed, 87% are singletons. The material was peripheral blood, obtained in a trial of Ad26.COV2.S vaccine versus placebo. These receptor sequences come from a person between 18 and 60 years old who received the Ad26.COV2.S COVID-19 vaccine or a placebo. Each CDR3 is given with its conserved first and last residue. Each record gives: CDR3 protein, J gene, V gene, CDR3 length.

CASSLDNPNTEAFF | TRBJ1-1 | TRBV7-9 | 14
CASSEALGSQPQHF | TRBJ1-5 | TRBV2 | 14
CATSDLLRAYQPQHF | TRBJ1-5 | TRBV24-1 | 15
CASSPDSTSDTQYF | TRBJ2-3 | TRBV18 | 14
CASSPGTAEQYF | TRBJ2-7 | TRBV6-2/TRBV6-3 | 12
CASLRRMSTEAFF | TRBJ1-1 | TRBV2 | 13
CASSQAGSETQYF | TRBJ2-5 | TRBV3-1/TRBV3-2 | 13
CASRAFRVMNTEAFF | TRBJ1-1 | TRBV6-6 | 15
CASSELRVANEKLFF | TRBJ1-4 | TRBV2 | 15
CASSPLEAGNEKLFF | TRBJ1-4 | TRBV18 | 15
CASGSPSGTEAFF | TRBJ1-1 | TRBV12-5 | 13
CASSLLGGEQYF | TRBJ2-7 | TRBV7-9 | 12
CASSHPRQGARTEAFF | TRBJ1-1 | TRBV27 | 16
CASTRSYRDGYTF | TRBJ1-2 | TRBV28 | 13
CASSEGGAGNQPQHF | TRBJ1-5 | TRBV6-1 | 15
CASSVEGDNSPLHF | TRBJ1-6 | TRBV9 | 14
CASSRTSGGPKVGQYF | TRBJ2-7 | TRBV5-1 | 16
CASIQGIDNQPQHF | TRBJ1-5 | TRBV19 | 14
CASRASGSSYNEQFF | TRBJ2-1 | TRBV5-8 | 15
CASPRAKSSYNEQFF | TRBJ2-1 | TRBV2 | 15
CASSQVGDTWVGAQYF | TRBJ2-3 | TRBV13 | 16
CASSGRRTARYEQYF | TRBJ2-7 | TRBV6-2/TRBV6-3 | 15
CASSVLDGAGNTIYF | TRBJ1-3 | TRBV2 | 15
CASSLKVAGGTGELFF | TRBJ2-2 | TRBV5-1 | 16
CASSPDRGAEAFF | TRBJ1-1 | TRBV5-4 | 13
CASSLDYYEQYF | TRBJ2-7 | TRBV7-9 | 12
CASSPYLSYEQYF | TRBJ2-7 | TRBV3-1/TRBV3-2 | 13
CASSLRGADGYTF | TRBJ1-2 | TRBV11-2 | 13
CSARPEDTQYF | TRBJ2-3 | TRBV20-1 | 11
CASSLAQNTEAFF | TRBJ1-1 | TRBV11-2 | 13
CSASPSGETQYF | TRBJ2-5 | TRBV20-1 | 12
CASSLTTYEQYF | TRBJ2-7 | TRBV9 | 12
CASSLTGKLQETQYF | TRBJ2-5 | TRBV5-1 | 15
CASSPDRDRNNSPLHF | TRBJ1-6 | TRBV5-4 | 16
CASSSTGDGYTF | TRBJ1-2 | TRBV7-9 | 12
CASSGRAGVVNEQYF | TRBJ2-7 | TRBV9 | 15
CASSRHHTARLAGADTQYF | TRBJ2-3 | TRBV4-3 | 19
CASSRAGTELGNTIYF | TRBJ1-3 | TRBV19 | 16
CASREGNTDTQYF | TRBJ2-3 | TRBV12-3/TRBV12-4 | 13
CASSLGGGPDTQYF | TRBJ2-3 | TRBV28 | 14